The 23 T cell receptor beta chains given below trace back to one sample, sequenced in a study of T cell responses to AZD1222 COVID-19 vaccine. Some clones are missing from TCRdb's copy, which holds only in-frame ones; the method was immunoSEQ multiplex PCR. The data hold some 130,000 clones, with 80% to 95% observed a single time. This specimen consisted of peripheral blood, obtained on day 0 of AZD1222 vaccination. These receptors were taken from an adult in good health.

The rearrangement uses TRBV29-1 and TRBJ1-1; no clear D. The germline V gene has CDR1 SQVTM and CDR2 ANQGSEA. This CDR3 is built from 12 residues. The ends were cut back, 7 bases at V and 8 bases at J, with 17 bases in the middle. The CDR3 region has the DNA TGCAGCGGCCAGAGGATGGATATGGAAGCTTTCTTT. Translation: CSGQRMDMEAFF. Using reference TRBV29-1 and TRBJ1-1 for the parts outside the CDR3, the full variable domain is SAVISQKPSRDICQRGTSLTIQCQVDSQVTMMFWYRQQPGQSLTLIATANQGSEATYESGFVIDKFPISRPNLTFSTLTVSNMSPEDSSIYLCSGQRMDMEAFFGQGTRLTVV.

V usage is TRBV7-2 and J usage is TRBJ2-7; D not resolved. Trimming removed 0 bases at V and 2 bases at J, with 11 bases between. Germline V lookup: CDR1 SGHTA, CDR2 FQGNSA. The CDR3 contains 15 residues. The CDR3 DNA reads TGTGCCAGCAGCTTAGCGGTTAGCTTCCCCTACGAGCAGTACTTC. It translates to CASSLAVSFPYEQYF.

The chain has TRBV6-4 and TRBJ2-2; 16 bases fit TRBD2. This CDR3 is built from 17 residues. CDR1 MRHNA and CDR2 SNTAGT come from the germline V gene. The V segment lost 6 bases and the J segment 7 bases; nucleotides outside the gene matches: 8. This CDR3 is CASRGLAGGHQFGELFF. The CDR3 nucleotides read TGTGCCAGCAGGGGACTAGCGGGGGGGCACCAATTCGGGGAGCTGTTTTTT.

This clone has just one count. The chain uses TRBV30 and TRBJ1-2; a possible D gene is TRBD1 (5 bases). The CDR3 loop spans 13 amino acids. Germline-derived CDR1 and CDR2 are GTSNPN and SVGIG (reference sequence). V lost 2 bases and J lost 2, with 9 bases in between. The CDR3 DNA reads TGTGCCTGGAGTTGGGGGAAGAACTATGGCTACACCTTC. Protein product: CAWSWGKNYGYTF.

This chain connects TRBV2 to TRBJ2-1, with 7 bases lining up with TRBD2. CDR3 length: 14 residues. From germline, CDR1 is SNHLY and CDR2 FYNNEI. V gave up 4 bases and J gave up 3 bases; unmatched junction bases: 3. Here the CDR3 reads CASSAAGFYNEQFF. The CDR3 nucleotides are TGTGCCAGCAGTGCAGCGGGGTTCTACAATGAGCAGTTCTTC.

V usage is TRBV29-1 and J usage is TRBJ2-3; D is perhaps TRBD1 (6 bases). The V and J ends lost 1 base and 4 bases respectively, with 6 bases between them. Germline loops: CDR1 SQVTM, CDR2 ANQGSEA. The CDR3 covers 12 residues. This CDR3 is CSVEGTADTQYF. The CDR3 nucleotides read TGCAGCGTTGAAGGGACAGCAGATACGCAGTATTTT.

The chain links TRBV30 to TRBJ1-1, with 9 bases matching TRBD1. CDR1 and CDR2 (germline): GTSNPN, SVGIG (reference sequence). This CDR3 is 13 amino acids long. V lost 5 bases and J lost 8; bases outside the gene matches: 9. CDR3 sequence reads: CAWEQGAVAEAFF. In nucleotides, the CDR3 is TGTGCCTGGGAACAGGGGGCCGTGGCAGAAGCTTTCTTT.

This chain connects TRBV19 to TRBJ2-2; 9 positions agree with TRBD1. The V gene end was trimmed by 8 bases and the J gene end by 5 bases; junction bases not matched to a gene: 6. This CDR3 spans 14 amino acids. Germline lookup yields CDR1 LNHDA and CDR2 SQIVND (reference sequence). The chain's CDR3 is CASSRTGVTGELFF. In DNA, the CDR3 is TGTGCCAGTTCTCGGACAGGGGTAACCGGGGAGCTGTTTTTT.

V usage is TRBV19 and J usage is TRBJ2-2; 8 nucleotides line up with TRBD2. The V and J ends lost 6 bases and 4 bases, in that order; junction bases with no gene match: 13. The CDR3 sequence is 17 residues long. CDR1 LNHDA and CDR2 SQIVND come from the germline V gene (reference sequence). In nucleotides, the CDR3 is TGTGCCAGTAGCAGGATGGGGACTAGAGGAATCACCGGGGAGCTGTTTTTT. It translates to CASSRMGTRGITGELFF.

The rearrangement uses TRBV18 and TRBJ1-2, with D uncertain. Germline V gene data show CDR1 as KGHSH and CDR2 as LQKENI. The CDR3 has 15 amino acids. The V end was cut by 3 bases, the J end by 2 bases, with 13 bases between. This chain's CDR3 is CASSPNTGENYGYTF. The CDR3 coding sequence is TGTGCCAGCTCACCTAACACTGGGGAAAACTATGGCTACACCTTC.

The CDR3: CASTRQVGQPQHF. The CDR3 DNA reads as TGTGCCAGCACCCGACAGGTTGGTCAGCCCCAGCATTTT. The gene calls are TRBV28 and TRBJ1-5, with a tentative D call TRBD1 (6 bases). Trimming cost V 7 bases and J 6 bases, with 13 bases left between them. This CDR3 contains 13 residues. Germline CDR1 reads MDHEN; CDR2 reads SYDVKM.

This rearrangement joins TRBV6-1 to TRBJ1-3; D might be TRBD1 (6 bases). CDR1 and CDR2 (germline): MNHNS, SASEGT. There are 14 residues in the CDR3. V was shortened by 1 base and J by 4 bases, with 8 bases between the two germline ends. CDR3 amino acids: CASSEGTGGNTIYF. CDR3 sequence (DNA): TGTGCCAGCAGTGAAGGAACAGGGGGAAACACCATATATTTT.

The chain uses TRBV3-1 (or the pseudogene TRBV3-2) and TRBJ1-5, with a tentative D call TRBD1 (5 bases). Deletions cut 3 bases from V and 5 bases from J, with 14 bases between. CDR3 length: 15 residues. Germline lookup yields CDR1 LGHDT and CDR2 YNNKEL (reference sequence). The CDR3 loop is CASSQGRAGYQPQHF. The CDR3 DNA sequence: TGTGCCAGCAGCCAGGGACGCGCGGGATATCAGCCCCAGCATTTT.

The CDR3 spells CASQNQGLGGYTF. CDR3 bases: TGTGCCAGTCAAAACCAGGGGCTAGGCGGCTACACCTTC. The V gene is TRBV19, the J gene TRBJ1-2; D is possibly TRBD1 (6 bases). Trimming left V 8 bases short and J 8 bases short, with 18 bases between. The CDR3 totals 13 residues. Germline values: CDR1 LNHDA, CDR2 SQIVND (reference sequence).

CDR3: CASALGVSGNTIYF. DNA for the CDR3: TGTGCCAGCGCGCTTGGGGTCTCTGGAAACACCATATATTTT. The chain employs TRBV9 and TRBJ1-3; D uncertain. The CDR3 spans 14 residues. Trimming removed 7 bases from V and 0 bases from J, with 11 bases in between. Germline V gene data show CDR1 as SGDLS and CDR2 as YYNGEE.

This clone came up a few times. This rearrangement joins TRBV19 to TRBJ1-2; the D is unclear. Germline V CDR1 and CDR2: LNHDA, SQIVND (reference sequence). V was pared by 7 bases and J by 8 bases, with 20 bases between. The CDR3 contains 14 residues. The CDR3 DNA reads TGTGCCAGTACCCCTGTTGGAGTCTGGACCGGCTACACCTTC. Translated, it gives CASTPVGVWTGYTF.

V and J are TRBV5-8 and TRBJ1-6; the D gene is possibly TRBD1 (6 bases). The CDR3 sequence is 16 residues long. V was pared by 0 bases and J by 7 bases, with 14 bases between. Germline V CDR1 and CDR2: SGHTS, YDEGEE. CDR3: CASSLDGGTRNSPLHF. CDR3 sequence (DNA): TGTGCCAGCAGCTTGGATGGAGGGACAAGGAATTCACCCCTCCACTTT. Full variable domain (remainder filled in from reference TRBV5-8 and TRBJ1-6): EAGVTQSPTHLIKTRGQQATLRCSPISGHTSVYWYQQALGLGLQFLLWYDEGEERNRGNFPPRFSGRQFPNYSSELNVNALELEDSALYLCASSLDGGTRNSPLHFGNGTRLTVT.

This chain connects TRBV11-2 to TRBJ1-2; a possible D gene is TRBD1 (6 bases). V was cut by 3 bases and J by 8 bases, with 13 bases left in between. CDR3 length: 13 residues. Germline lookup yields CDR1 SGHAT and CDR2 FQNNGV. The CDR3 region is CASSLRGYRGYTF. As DNA, the CDR3 is TGTGCCAGCAGCTTGAGGGGGTATAGGGGCTACACCTTC.

In its sample, this clone was seen once. The chain recombines TRBV28 with TRBJ1-5; D not resolved. Germline V CDR1 and CDR2: MDHEN, SYDVKM. This CDR3 has 12 residues. V gave up 2 bases and J gave up 4 bases, with 3 bases separating them. The CDR3 here is CASSLQNQPQHF. The CDR3 DNA reads as TGTGCCAGCAGTTTACAAAATCAGCCCCAGCATTTT.

The chain employs TRBV30 and TRBJ2-7, with D hard to call. Germline assignment: CDR1 GTSNPN and CDR2 SVGIG (reference sequence). The CDR3 spans 13 residues. V was shortened by 0 bases and J by 4 bases, with 10 bases between the two germline ends. CDR3 loop: CAWSVTIVYEQYF. DNA of the CDR3: TGTGCCTGGAGTGTTACGATCGTGTACGAGCAGTACTTC.

The chain has TRBV6-5 and TRBJ1-1, with 8 nucleotides matching TRBD1. CDR1 and CDR2 from the germline V gene are MNHEY and SVGAGI. CDR3 size: 13 residues. Losses at the gene ends were 4 bases for V and 4 bases for J; bases not matched to a gene: 2. The CDR3 region is CASSLDRGTEAFF. DNA of the CDR3: TGTGCCAGCAGTTTAGACAGGGGCACTGAAGCTTTCTTT.

The chain uses TRBV2 and TRBJ2-1; D gene uncertain. The CDR3 has 10 amino acids. CDR1 is SNHLY and CDR2 is FYNNEI in the germline V gene. V was shortened by 7 bases and J by 6 bases, with 4 bases between the two germline ends. CDR3 DNA sequence: TGTGCCAGCATCGGCAATGAGCAGTTCTTC. Its translation: CASIGNEQFF.

This chain links TRBV9 with TRBJ2-2, with D perhaps matching TRBD1 (5 bases). Looked up from germline, CDR1 is SGDLS and CDR2 is YYNGEE. The CDR3 sequence is 13 residues long. The V and J ends lost 3 bases and 5 bases respectively, with 8 bases between them. The CDR3 is CASSGRQTGELFF. CDR3 coding DNA: TGTGCCAGCAGCGGGAGACAGACCGGGGAGCTGTTTTTT.